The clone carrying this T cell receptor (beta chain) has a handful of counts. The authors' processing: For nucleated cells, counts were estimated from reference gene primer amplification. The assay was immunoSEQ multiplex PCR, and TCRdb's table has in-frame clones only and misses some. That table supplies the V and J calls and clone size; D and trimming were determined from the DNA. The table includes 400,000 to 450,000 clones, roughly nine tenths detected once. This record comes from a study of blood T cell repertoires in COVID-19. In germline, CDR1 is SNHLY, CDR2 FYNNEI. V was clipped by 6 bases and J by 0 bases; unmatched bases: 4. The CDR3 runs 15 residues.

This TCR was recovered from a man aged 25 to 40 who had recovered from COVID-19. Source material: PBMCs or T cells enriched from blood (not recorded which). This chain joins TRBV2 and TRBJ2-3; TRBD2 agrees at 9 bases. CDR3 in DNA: TGTGCCAGCAGCAGGACTAGCGTAAGCACAGATACGCAGTATTTT. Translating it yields CASSRTSVSTDTQYF.